The rows below give T cell receptor beta chains drawn from one sample of a study of cytomegalovirus exposure and HLA in healthy donors. TCRdb's copy holds only in-frame clones and misses some; the assay was immunoSEQ multiplex PCR. The sample lists some 150,000 clones; 74% were seen once. The sequenced sample consisted of PBMCs. All receptors derive from a man aged 25-45 years in good health and CMV-seronegative. The CDR3 runs from the conserved cysteine through the conserved F or W. The D gene is left open where the match is weak. Only some rows state a clone size, as once, few, many or a class for expanded clones.

v_call	j_call	clone_size	d_call	cdr3_nt	cdr3_aa
TRBV28	TRBJ2-5	NA	TRBD2	TGTGCCAGCAATCTAGCGGGGGGTACTTCCCGAGAGACCCAGTACTTC	CASNLAGGTSRETQYF
TRBV7-9	TRBJ1-6	NA	NA	TGTGCCAGCAGCCCGGGGTTTGCCTCACCCCTCCACTTT	CASSPGFASPLHF
TRBV28	TRBJ2-6	once	NA	TGTGCCAGCAGTCCGCCGGCCCAGGGTGGGGCCAACGTCCTGACTTTC	CASSPPAQGGANVLTF
TRBV5-1	TRBJ2-4	NA	TRBD1	TGCGCCAGCAGCTTATTAGGACAGGGGATTCAAAACATTCAGTACTTC	CASSLLGQGIQNIQYF
TRBV4-1	TRBJ1-1	NA	NA	TGCGCCAGCAGCCAAGAGGGGCGGTACAACACTGAAGCTTTCTTT	CASSQEGRYNTEAFF
TRBV6-5	TRBJ1-6	NA	NA	TGTGCCAGCAGCCCCGGGATTAATTCACCCCTCCACTTT	CASSPGINSPLHF
TRBV28	TRBJ1-5	NA	NA	TGTGCCAGCAGTCCCTCCCGCGGACAGCCCCAGCATTTT	CASSPSRGQPQHF
TRBV5-6	TRBJ2-6	NA	NA	TGTGCCAGCACCACAACGGGTGGGGCCAACGTCCTGACTTTC	CASTTTGGANVLTF
TRBV19	TRBJ1-5	NA	TRBD1	TGTGCCAGTAGTATAGGCGGGACAGGGGAACGCAATCAGCCCCAGCATTTT	CASSIGGTGERNQPQHF
TRBV5-6	TRBJ1-3	NA	NA	TGTGCCAGCAGCTTGTCAGGCGCTGGAAACACCATATATTTT	CASSLSGAGNTIYF
TRBV5-6	TRBJ1-1	NA	NA	TGTGCCAGCAGCCCTGGGACAAGGATGAACACTGAAGCTTTCTTT	CASSPGTRMNTEAFF
TRBV7-9	TRBJ2-1	NA	NA	TGTGCCAGCAGCCTCAATGGAGCTTTGGGGTTCTTC	CASSLNGALGFF
TRBV7-7	TRBJ2-5	NA	TRBD1	TGTGCTAGCACCCTTACAGGGGAACCTCAAGAGACCCAGTACTTC	CASTLTGEPQETQYF
TRBV7-2	TRBJ1-1	once	NA	TGTGCCAGCAGCTGGGGACAGAACACTGAAGCTTTCTTT	CASSWGQNTEAFF
TRBV25-1	TRBJ2-5	NA	TRBD2	TGTGCCAGCAGTGATCGAAAGCCGACTAGCGGGACCCAAGAGACCCAGTACTTC	CASSDRKPTSGTQETQYF
TRBV5-1	TRBJ2-1	NA	TRBD1	TGCGCCAGCAGCGAGGGACAGGGGGCAAGGGATGAGCAGTTCTTC	CASSEGQGARDEQFF
TRBV19	TRBJ2-6	NA	TRBD2	TGTGCCAGTAGTCTAAGACTAGCGGGGGCCCTTAGCTCTGGGGCCAACGTCCTGACTTTC	CASSLRLAGALSSGANVLTF
TRBV25-1	TRBJ2-7	NA	NA	TGTGCCAGCAGTTCACCCGGGACAAAATACGAGCAGTACTTC	CASSSPGTKYEQYF
TRBV7-9	TRBJ1-2	NA	NA	TGTGCCAGCAGCTTTGGGGAGGGCAAGATTGGCTACACCTTC	CASSFGEGKIGYTF
TRBV28	TRBJ1-4	NA	TRBD1	TGTGCCAGCAGTACGTACAGGGGAACTCAGGAAAAACTGTTTTTT	CASSTYRGTQEKLFF
TRBV14	TRBJ2-7	NA	TRBD1	TGTGCCAGCAGCCCTCCGGGACAGTTTAACTACGAGCAGTACTTC	CASSPPGQFNYEQYF
TRBV5-6	TRBJ1-2	NA	TRBD1	TGTGCCAGCAGCCAGACAGGGTGTGGCTACACCTTC	CASSQTGCGYTF
TRBV7-2	TRBJ2-7	NA	TRBD1	TGTGCCAGCAGCGCGTACAGGGGCGAGCAGTACTTC	CASSAYRGEQYF
TRBV5-1	TRBJ2-2	NA	NA	TGCGCCAGCAGCTTGGCTGCGGCCACCGGGGAGCTGTTTTTT	CASSLAAATGELFF
TRBV19	TRBJ1-2	NA	TRBD1	TGTGCCAGTAGTCCTAACAGGGGGAACTATGGCTACACCTTC	CASSPNRGNYGYTF
TRBV6-5	TRBJ1-4	NA	NA	TGTGCCAGCAGTTACCAAGTCCCTACAACTAATGAAAAACTGTTTTTT	CASSYQVPTTNEKLFF
TRBV27	TRBJ2-7	NA	NA	TGTGCCAGCAGTTCACCGGGACACACCTACGAGCAGTACTTC	CASSSPGHTYEQYF
TRBV5-4	TRBJ1-1	few	TRBD1	TGTGCCAGCAGCCAGGACAGGTGGCCTGAAGCTTTCTTT	CASSQDRWPEAFF